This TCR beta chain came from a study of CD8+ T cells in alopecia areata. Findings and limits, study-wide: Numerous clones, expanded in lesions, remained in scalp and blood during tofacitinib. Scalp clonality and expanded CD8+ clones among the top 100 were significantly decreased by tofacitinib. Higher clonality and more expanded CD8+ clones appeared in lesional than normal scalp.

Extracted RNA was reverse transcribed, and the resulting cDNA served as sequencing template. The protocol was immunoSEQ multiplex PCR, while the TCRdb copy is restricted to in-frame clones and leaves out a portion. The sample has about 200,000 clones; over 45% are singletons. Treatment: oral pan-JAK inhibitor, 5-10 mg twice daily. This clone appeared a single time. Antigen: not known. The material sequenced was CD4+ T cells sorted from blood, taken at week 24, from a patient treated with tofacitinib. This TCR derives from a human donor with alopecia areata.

The CDR3 loop reads CASSLNQVNTGELFF. CDR3 nucleotides: TGCGCCAGCAGCTTAAACCAGGTCAACACCGGGGAGCTGTTTTTT. The chain carries TRBV5-1 and TRBJ2-2, with unresolved D. Trimming stripped 2 bases from V and 2 bases from J, with 10 bases between. The CDR3 is 15 amino acids. Germline values: CDR1 SGHRS, CDR2 YFSETQ. Drawing the rest from reference TRBV5-1 and TRBJ2-2, the complete variable domain is KAGVTQTPRYLIKTRGQQVTLSCSPISGHRSVSWYQQTPGQGLQFLFEYFSETQRNKGNFPGRFSGRQFSNSRSEMNVSTLELGDSALYLCASSLNQVNTGELFFGEGSRLTVL.